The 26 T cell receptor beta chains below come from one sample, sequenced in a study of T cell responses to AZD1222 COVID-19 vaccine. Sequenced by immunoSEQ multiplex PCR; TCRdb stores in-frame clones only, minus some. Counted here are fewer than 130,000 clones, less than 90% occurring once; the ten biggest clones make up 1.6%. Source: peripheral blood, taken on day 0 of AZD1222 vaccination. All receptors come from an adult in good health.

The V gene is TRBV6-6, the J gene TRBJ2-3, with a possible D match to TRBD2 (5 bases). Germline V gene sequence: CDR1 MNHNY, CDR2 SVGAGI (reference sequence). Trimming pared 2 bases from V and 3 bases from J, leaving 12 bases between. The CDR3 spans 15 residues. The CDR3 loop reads CASSYVGVGTDTQYF. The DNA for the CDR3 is TGTGCCAGCAGTTACGTCGGGGTTGGGACAGATACGCAGTATTTT.

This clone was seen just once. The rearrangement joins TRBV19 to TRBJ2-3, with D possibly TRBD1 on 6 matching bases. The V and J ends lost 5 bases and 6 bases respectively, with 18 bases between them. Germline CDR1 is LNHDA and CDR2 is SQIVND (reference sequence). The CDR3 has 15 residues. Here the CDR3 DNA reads TGTGCCAGTAGTGTCAGGGGTTACGGTGTGGATACGCAGTATTTT. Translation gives CASSVRGYGVDTQYF.

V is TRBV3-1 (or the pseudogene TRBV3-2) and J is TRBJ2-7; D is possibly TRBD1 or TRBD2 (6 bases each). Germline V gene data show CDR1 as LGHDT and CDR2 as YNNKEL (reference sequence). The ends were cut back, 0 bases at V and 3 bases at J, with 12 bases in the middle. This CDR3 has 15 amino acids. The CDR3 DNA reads TGTGCCAGCAGCCAAGATATGAGGGGGGTCTACGAGCAGTACTTC. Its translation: CASSQDMRGVYEQYF.

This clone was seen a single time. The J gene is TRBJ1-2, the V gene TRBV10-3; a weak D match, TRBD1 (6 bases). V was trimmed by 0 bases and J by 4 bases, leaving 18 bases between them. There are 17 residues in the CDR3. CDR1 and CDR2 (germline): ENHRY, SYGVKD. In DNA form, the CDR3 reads TGTGCCATCAGTGAGTCGAAAACAGGGTTCAGGGGCTATGGCTACACCTTC. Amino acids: CAISESKTGFRGYGYTF.

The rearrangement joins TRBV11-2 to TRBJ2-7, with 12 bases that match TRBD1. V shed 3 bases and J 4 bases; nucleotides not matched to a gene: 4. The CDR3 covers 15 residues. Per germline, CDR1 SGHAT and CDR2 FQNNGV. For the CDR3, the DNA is TGTGCCAGCAGCTTCGGGACAGGGGGCATGTACGAGCAGTACTTC. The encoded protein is CASSFGTGGMYEQYF.

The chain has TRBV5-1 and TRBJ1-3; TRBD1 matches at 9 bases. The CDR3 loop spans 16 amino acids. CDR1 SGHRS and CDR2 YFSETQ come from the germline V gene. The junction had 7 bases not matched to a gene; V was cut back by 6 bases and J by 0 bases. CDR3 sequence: CASTTDRGFSGNTIYF. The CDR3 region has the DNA TGCGCCAGCACCACGGACAGGGGCTTCTCTGGAAACACCATATATTTT. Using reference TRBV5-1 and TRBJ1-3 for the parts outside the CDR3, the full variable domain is KAGVTQTPRYLIKTRGQQVTLSCSPISGHRSVSWYQQTPGQGLQFLFEYFSETQRNKGNFPGRFSGRQFSNSRSEMNVSTLELGDSALYLCASTTDRGFSGNTIYFGEGSWLTVV.

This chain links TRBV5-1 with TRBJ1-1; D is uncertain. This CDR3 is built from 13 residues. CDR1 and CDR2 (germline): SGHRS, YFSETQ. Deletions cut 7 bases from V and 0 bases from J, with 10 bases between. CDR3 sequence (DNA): TGCGCCAGCTCCCCCCACGTGAACACTGAAGCTTTCTTT. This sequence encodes CASSPHVNTEAFF.

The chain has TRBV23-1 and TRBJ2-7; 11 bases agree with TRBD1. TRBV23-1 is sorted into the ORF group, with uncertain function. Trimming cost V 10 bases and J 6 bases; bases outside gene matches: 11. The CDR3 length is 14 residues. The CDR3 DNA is TGCGCCATCAAGCGAGGACAGGGGGCCTGCGAGCAGTACTTC. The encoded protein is CAIKRGQGACEQYF.

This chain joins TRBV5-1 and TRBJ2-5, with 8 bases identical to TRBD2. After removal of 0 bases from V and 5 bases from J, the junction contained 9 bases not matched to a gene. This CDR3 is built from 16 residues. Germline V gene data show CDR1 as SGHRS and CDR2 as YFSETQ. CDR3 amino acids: CASSLESGSLWETQYF. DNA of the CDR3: TGCGCCAGCAGCTTGGAAAGCGGGAGTCTGTGGGAGACCCAGTACTTC.

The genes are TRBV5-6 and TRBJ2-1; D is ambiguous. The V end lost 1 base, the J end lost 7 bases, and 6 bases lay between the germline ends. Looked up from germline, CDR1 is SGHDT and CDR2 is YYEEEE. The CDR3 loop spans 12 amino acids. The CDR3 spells CASSLWRNEQFF. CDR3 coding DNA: TGTGCCAGCAGCTTGTGGCGGAATGAGCAGTTCTTC.

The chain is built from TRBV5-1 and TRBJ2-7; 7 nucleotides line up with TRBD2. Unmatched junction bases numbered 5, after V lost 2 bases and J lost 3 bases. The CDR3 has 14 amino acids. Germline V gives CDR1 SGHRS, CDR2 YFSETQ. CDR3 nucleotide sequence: TGCGCCAGCAGCTTTCTGGCGGGAGACTACGAGCAGTACTTC. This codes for CASSFLAGDYEQYF.

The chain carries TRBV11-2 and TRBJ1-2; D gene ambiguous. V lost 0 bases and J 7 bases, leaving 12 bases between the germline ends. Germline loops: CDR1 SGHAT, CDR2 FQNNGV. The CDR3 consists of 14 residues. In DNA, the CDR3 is TGTGCCAGCAGCTTAGATCAAGGGTTGGGTGGCTACACCTTC. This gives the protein CASSLDQGLGGYTF.

The CDR3 loop is CASSMGARAWTGGYVEQYF. In nucleotides, the CDR3 is TGTGCCAGTAGTATGGGAGCACGGGCCTGGACAGGGGGTTATGTCGAGCAGTACTTC. The chain has TRBV19 and TRBJ2-7; 10 bases are a match to TRBD1. Germline CDR1 is LNHDA and CDR2 is SQIVND (reference sequence). J gave up 6 bases and V 3 bases, and 20 bases lay outside the gene matches. CDR3 length: 19 residues.

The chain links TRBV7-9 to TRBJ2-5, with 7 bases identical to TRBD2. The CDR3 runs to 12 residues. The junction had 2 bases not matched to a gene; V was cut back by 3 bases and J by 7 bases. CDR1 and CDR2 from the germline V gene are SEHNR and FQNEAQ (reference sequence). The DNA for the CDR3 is TGTGCCAGCAGCTTTGGGGAGGGGACCCAGTACTTC. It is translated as CASSFGEGTQYF.

For the CDR3, the DNA is TGTGCCAGCAGCCCGCAGGGGGCCAACTCTGGAAACACCATATATTTT. Protein sequence: CASSPQGANSGNTIYF. J is TRBJ1-3 and V is TRBV3-1 (or the pseudogene TRBV3-2), with 8 bases matching TRBD1. V shed 4 bases and J 0 bases; nucleotides not matched to a gene: 5. Germline V gene data show CDR1 as LGHDT and CDR2 as YNNKEL (reference sequence). The CDR3 spans 16 residues.

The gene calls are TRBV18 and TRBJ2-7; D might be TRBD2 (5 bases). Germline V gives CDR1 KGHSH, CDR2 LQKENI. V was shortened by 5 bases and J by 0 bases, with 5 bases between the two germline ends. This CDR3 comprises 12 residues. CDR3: CASSGSSYEQYF. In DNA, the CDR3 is TGTGCCAGCTCAGGGAGCTCCTACGAGCAGTACTTC.

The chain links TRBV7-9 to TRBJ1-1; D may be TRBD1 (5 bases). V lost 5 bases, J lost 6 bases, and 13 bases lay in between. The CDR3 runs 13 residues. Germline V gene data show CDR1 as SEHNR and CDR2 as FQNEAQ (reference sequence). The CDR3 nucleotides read TGTGCCAGCAGCAAAGGGACGGAACCTGAAGCTTTCTTT. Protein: CASSKGTEPEAFF.

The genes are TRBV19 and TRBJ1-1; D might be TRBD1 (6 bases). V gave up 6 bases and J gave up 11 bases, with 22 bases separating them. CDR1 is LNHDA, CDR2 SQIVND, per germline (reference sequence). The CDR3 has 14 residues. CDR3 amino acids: CASSLTWTAGMAFF. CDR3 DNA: TGTGCCAGTAGCCTGACCTGGACAGCGGGCATGGCTTTCTTT.

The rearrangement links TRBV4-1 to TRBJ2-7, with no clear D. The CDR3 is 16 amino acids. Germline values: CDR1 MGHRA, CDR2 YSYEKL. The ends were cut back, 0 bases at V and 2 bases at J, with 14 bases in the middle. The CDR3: CASSQDKVEEAYEQYF. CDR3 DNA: TGCGCCAGCAGCCAAGACAAGGTAGAGGAAGCCTACGAGCAGTACTTC.

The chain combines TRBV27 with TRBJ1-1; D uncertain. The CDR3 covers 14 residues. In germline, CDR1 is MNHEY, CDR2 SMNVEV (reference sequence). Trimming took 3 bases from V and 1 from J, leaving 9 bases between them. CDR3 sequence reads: CASSLYRGNTEAFF. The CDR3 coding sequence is TGTGCCAGCAGTTTGTACAGAGGGAACACTGAAGCTTTCTTT.

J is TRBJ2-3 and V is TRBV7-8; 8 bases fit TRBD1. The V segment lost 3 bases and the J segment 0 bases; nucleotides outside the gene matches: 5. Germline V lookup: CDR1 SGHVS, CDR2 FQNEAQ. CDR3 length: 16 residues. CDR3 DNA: TGTGCCAGCAGCTTGGGGACAGGTTCTAGCACAGATACGCAGTATTTT. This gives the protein CASSLGTGSSTDTQYF.

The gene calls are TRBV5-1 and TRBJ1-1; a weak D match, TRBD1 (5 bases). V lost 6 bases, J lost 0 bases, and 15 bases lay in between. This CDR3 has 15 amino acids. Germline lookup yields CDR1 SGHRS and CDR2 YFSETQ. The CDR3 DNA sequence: TGCGCCAGCACCCGACTGGACAACCTGAACACTGAAGCTTTCTTT. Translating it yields CASTRLDNLNTEAFF.

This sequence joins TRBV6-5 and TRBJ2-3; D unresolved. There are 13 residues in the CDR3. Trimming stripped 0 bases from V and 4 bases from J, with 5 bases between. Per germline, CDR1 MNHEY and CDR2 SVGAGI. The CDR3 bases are TGTGCCAGCAGTTACTCCGGGCCAGATACGCAGTATTTT. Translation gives CASSYSGPDTQYF.

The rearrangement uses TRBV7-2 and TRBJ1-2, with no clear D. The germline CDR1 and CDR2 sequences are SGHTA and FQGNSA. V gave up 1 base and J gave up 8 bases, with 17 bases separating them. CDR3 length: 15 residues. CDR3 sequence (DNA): TGTGCCAGCAGCTTAGGTCAGTGGAGGCCGCTGGGCTACACCTTC. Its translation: CASSLGQWRPLGYTF.

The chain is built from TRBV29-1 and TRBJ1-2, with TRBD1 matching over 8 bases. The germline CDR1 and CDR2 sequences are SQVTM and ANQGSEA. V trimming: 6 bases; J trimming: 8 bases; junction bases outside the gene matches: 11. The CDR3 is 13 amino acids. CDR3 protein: CSVKGSGTGGYTF. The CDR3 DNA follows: TGCAGCGTCAAGGGGTCCGGGACAGGAGGCTACACCTTC. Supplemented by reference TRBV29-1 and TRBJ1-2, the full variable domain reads SAVISQKPSRDICQRGTSLTIQCQVDSQVTMMFWYRQQPGQSLTLIATANQGSEATYESGFVIDKFPISRPNLTFSTLTVSNMSPEDSSIYLCSVKGSGTGGYTFGSGTRLTVV.

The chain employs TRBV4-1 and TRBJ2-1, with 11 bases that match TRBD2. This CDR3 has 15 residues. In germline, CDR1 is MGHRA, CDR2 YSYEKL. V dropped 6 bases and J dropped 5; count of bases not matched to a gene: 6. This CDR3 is CASSGTSGPNNEQFF. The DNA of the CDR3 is TGCGCCAGCAGTGGGACTAGCGGTCCTAACAATGAGCAGTTCTTC.